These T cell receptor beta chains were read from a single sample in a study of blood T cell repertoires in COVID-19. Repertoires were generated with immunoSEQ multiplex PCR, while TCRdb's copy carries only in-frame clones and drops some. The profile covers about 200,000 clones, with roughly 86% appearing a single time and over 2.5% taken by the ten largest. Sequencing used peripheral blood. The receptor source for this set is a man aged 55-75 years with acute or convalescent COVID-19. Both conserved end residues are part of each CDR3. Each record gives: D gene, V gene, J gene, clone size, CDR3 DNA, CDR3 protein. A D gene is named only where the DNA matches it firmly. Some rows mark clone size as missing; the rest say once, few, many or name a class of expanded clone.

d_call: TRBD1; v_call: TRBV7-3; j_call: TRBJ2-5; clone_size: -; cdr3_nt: TGTGCCAGCAGCCGGGGGACAGGGCAAATAGAGACCCAGTACTTC; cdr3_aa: CASSRGTGQIETQYF
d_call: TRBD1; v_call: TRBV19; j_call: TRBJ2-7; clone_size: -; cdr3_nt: TGTGCCAGTAGCTCGACAGGGGGCTTAAACGAGCAGTACTTC; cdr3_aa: CASSSTGGLNEQYF
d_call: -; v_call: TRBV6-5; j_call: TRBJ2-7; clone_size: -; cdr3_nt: TGTGCCAGCAGCCTTAGGGGGACACTCTCCTACGAGCAGTACTTC; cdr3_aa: CASSLRGTLSYEQYF
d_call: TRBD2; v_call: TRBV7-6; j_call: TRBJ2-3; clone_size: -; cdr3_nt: TGTGCCAGCAGCTTAGGAGCGGGGTTCACAGATACGCAGTATTTT; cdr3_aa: CASSLGAGFTDTQYF
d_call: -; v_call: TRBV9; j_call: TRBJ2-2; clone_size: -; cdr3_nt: TGTGCCAGCAGCGTACAGGGCCTCTCAACCGGGGGCGGGGAGCTGTTTTTT; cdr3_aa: CASSVQGLSTGGGELFF
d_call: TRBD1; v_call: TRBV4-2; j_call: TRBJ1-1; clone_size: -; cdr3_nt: TGTGCCAGCAGCCAAGATCCCGGACAGGGGGACACTGAAGCTTTCTTT; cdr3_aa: CASSQDPGQGDTEAFF
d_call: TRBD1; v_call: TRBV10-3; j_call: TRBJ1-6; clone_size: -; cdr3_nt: TGTGCCATGAGGACAGGGGCGAATTCACCCCTCCACTTT; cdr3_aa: CAMRTGANSPLHF
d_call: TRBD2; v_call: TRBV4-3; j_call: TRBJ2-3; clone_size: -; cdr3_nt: TGCGCCAGCAGCCCCGGACTAGCGGGCGCCGGCACAGATACGCAGTATTTT; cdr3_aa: CASSPGLAGAGTDTQYF
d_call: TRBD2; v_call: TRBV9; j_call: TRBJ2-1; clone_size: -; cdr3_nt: TGTGCCAGCAGCCCCAGCGGGGGGTCGCAGTTCTTC; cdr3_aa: CASSPSGGSQFF
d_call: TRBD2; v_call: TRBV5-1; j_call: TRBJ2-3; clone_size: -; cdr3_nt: TGCGCCAGCAGCCCGGGACTAGCGGGGGGAGGGAGCACAGATACGCAGTATTTT; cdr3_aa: CASSPGLAGGGSTDTQYF
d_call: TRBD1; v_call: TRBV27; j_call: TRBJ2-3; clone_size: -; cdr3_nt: TGTGCCAGCAGTTTATCAGGACAGGGGCCCGTCACAGATACGCAGTATTTT; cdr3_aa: CASSLSGQGPVTDTQYF
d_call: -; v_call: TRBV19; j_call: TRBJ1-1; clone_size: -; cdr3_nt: TGTGCCAGTAGTATTGGGGGCGCGAGGGCTGAAGCTTTCTTT; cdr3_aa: CASSIGGARAEAFF
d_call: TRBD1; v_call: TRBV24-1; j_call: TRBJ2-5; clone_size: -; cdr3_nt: TGTGCCACCAGTGGCCCGGGACAGGAGGAACAAGAGACCCAGTACTTC; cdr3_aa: CATSGPGQEEQETQYF
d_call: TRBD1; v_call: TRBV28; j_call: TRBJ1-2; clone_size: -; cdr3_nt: TGTGCCAGCAGTCCACAGACAGGGAGGGGCTACACCTTC; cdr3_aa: CASSPQTGRGYTF
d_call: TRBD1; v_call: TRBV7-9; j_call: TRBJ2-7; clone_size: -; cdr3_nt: TGTGCCAGCAGCTTAAGTCAGGGGGCGCCCAACGAGCAGTACTTC; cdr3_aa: CASSLSQGAPNEQYF
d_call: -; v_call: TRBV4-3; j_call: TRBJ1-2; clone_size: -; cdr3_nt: TGCGCCAGCAGCCAAGATCAAGCTCGGGGATCCTTACATGGCTACACCTTC; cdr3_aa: CASSQDQARGSLHGYTF
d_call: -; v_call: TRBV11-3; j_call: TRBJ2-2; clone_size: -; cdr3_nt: TGTGCCAGCAGCTTAGATCAATGGGGCGTAAGTCCAAACACCGGGGAGCTGTTTTTT; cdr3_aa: CASSLDQWGVSPNTGELFF
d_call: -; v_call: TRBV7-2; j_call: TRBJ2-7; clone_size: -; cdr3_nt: TGTGCCAGCAGCCCGCCGGCCTACGAGCAGTACTTC; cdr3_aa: CASSPPAYEQYF
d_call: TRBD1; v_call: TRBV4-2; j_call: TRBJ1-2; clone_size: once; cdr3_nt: TGTGCCAGCAGCCAGGGGACAGGCTATGGCTACACCTTC; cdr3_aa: CASSQGTGYGYTF
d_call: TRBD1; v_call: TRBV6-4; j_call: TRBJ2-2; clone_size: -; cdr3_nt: TGTGCCAGCAGTGAGACAGGGTTCGGGGAGCTGTTTTTT; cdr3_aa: CASSETGFGELFF
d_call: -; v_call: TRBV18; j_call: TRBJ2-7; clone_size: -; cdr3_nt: TGTGCCAGCTCACCACCGAGACAGTCGAGCTCCTACGAGCAGTACTTC; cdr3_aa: CASSPPRQSSSYEQYF
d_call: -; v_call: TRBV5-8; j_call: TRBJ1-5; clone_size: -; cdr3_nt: TGTGCCAGCAGCCCGGACAGAGGGCCCCAGCATTTT; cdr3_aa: CASSPDRGPQHF
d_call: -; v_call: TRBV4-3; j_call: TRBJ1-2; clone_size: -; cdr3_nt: TGCGCCAGCAGCCAAGATCAGGGAATTGGGTCTGGCTACACCTTC; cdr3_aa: CASSQDQGIGSGYTF
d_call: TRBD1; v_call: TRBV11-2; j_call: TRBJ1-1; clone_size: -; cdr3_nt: TGTGCCAGCAGCTTCGAACGACAGGGCGAAGCTTTCTTT; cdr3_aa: CASSFERQGEAFF
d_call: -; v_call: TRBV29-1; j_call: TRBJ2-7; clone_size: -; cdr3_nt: TGCAGCGTTGTTGTCCGCCCAAGAGGATCCTACGAGCAGTACTTC; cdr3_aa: CSVVVRPRGSYEQYF
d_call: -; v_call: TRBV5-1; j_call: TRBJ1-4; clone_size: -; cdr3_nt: TGCGCCAGCAGCTCCCAGGCAGGGCTTAATGAAAAACTGTTTTTT; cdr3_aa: CASSSQAGLNEKLFF
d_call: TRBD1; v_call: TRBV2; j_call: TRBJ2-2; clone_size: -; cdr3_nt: TGTGCCAGCAGTTATGACAGGGGCACCGGGGAGCTGTTTTTT; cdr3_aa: CASSYDRGTGELFF
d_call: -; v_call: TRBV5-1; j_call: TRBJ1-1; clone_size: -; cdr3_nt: TGCGCCAGTGGAGCAGGGGTCATGAACACTGAAGCTTTCTTT; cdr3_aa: CASGAGVMNTEAFF
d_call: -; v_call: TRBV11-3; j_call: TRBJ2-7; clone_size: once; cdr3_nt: TGTGCCAGCAGCTTAAGTCAGGAGGGGCTGGACTACGAGCAGTACTTC; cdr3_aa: CASSLSQEGLDYEQYF
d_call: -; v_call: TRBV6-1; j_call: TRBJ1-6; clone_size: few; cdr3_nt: TGTGCCAGCAGTGGACAGTCGGCCAGCTATAATTCACCCCTCCACTTT; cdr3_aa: CASSGQSASYNSPLHF
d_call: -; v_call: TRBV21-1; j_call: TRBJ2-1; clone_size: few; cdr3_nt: TGTGCCAGCAGCCTATGCGGGGGGGACAGATACAATGAGCAGTTCTTC; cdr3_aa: CASSLCGGDRYNEQFF
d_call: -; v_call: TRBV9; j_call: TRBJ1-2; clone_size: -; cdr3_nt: TGTGCCAGCAGCGTAAACGAGATACCGTCCTATGGCTACACCTTC; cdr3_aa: CASSVNEIPSYGYTF
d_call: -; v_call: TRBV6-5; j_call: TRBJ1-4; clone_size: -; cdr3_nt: TGTGCCAGCAGTTTCGAAACAGGGACAACTAATGAAAAACTGTTTTTT; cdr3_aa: CASSFETGTTNEKLFF
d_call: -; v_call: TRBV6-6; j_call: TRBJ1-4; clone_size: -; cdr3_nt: TGTGCCAGCAGTTACGCCTACAGGGAACATAATGAAAAACTGTTTTTT; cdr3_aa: CASSYAYREHNEKLFF
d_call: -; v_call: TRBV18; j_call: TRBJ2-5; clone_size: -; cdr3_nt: TGTGCCAGCTCGGGTCTGGGACACAACCGAGACGTGACCCAGTACTTC; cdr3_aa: CASSGLGHNRDVTQYF